This T cell receptor beta chain was found in a study of shared clonotypes between healthy human individuals. Study-wide points: Expectations were that clonotype sharing among donors would be affected by sequencing depth. The study found about 5% of naive CD4 clonotypes shared across a few donors.

An approximately 210 ng quantity of DNA, roughly 29,000 T cell genomes, went into the sorted-subset replicate PCRs. Data came from immunoSEQ multiplex PCR; TCRdb stores just in-frame clones and leaves some out. This sample yields about 2 million clones, of which about 95% are seen a single time; 1% to 1.5% belongs to the top ten. Positive CCR7 selection of CD45RO-negative cells yielded the naive CD8 cells, and terminally differentiated effector memory CD45RA+ cells were excluded. The ends were cut back, 7 bases at V and 2 bases at J, with 17 bases in the middle. CDR3 length: 15 residues. The germline CDR1 and CDR2 sequences are SGDLS and YYNGEE. On this clone itself: What it binds is unknown.

V is TRBV9 and J is TRBJ2-3, with D perhaps TRBD1 (7 bases). This sequence was found in a man aged 18 to 29 in good health. The source material was naive CD8+ T cells sorted from blood. CDR3 in DNA: TGTGCCAGCGCTACTGGACAGGACTACACAGATACGCAGTATTTT. Its translation: CASATGQDYTDTQYF.